A selection of T cell receptor beta chains follows, all from one sample in a study of OX40 agonist ivuxolimab in advanced cancers. The method was immunoSEQ multiplex PCR; TCRdb's version includes in-frame clones alone and lacks a portion of them. The sample gives around 32,000 clones, about 92% of which show up once; about 28% is in the top ten. The sample was CD4+ or CD8+ T cells sorted from blood, taken in a trial of the OX40 agonist ivuxolimab. Receptor source: an adult with an advanced solid tumor such as melanoma, head and neck, liver or kidney cancer. Each CDR3 is given without its conserved first and last residue.

V: TRBV13; CDR3: ASSLGTGGSAQY
V: TRBV28; CDR3: ASTPAAGGNSNQPQH
V: TRBV5-8; CDR3: ASSPGITTGVYEKLF
V: TRBV7-9; CDR3: ASSSGQGSSYNEQF
V: TRBV15; CDR3: ATSRGFELAGADQETQY
V: TRBV10-1; CDR3: ASSAPGPTHNQPQH
V: TRBV10-3; CDR3: AISEAGAGEQY
V: TRBV27; CDR3: ASSPRVGEQF
V: TRBV6-6; CDR3: ASSFGLAAQSEQF
V: TRBV5-1; CDR3: ASSFGTEAF
V: TRBV9; CDR3: ASSDTGGDYGYT
V: TRBV19; CDR3: ASSSLRDRGYEQY
V: TRBV7-9; CDR3: ASREGGETEAF
V: TRBV6-6; CDR3: ASSSGQGSYEQY
V: TRBV7-6; CDR3: ASSKGQAGAQY
V: TRBV7-8; CDR3: ASSGGTAGYEQY
V: TRBV15; CDR3: ATSGRGWGGYNEQF
V: TRBV5-6; CDR3: ASSFRIAVDGSYEQY
V: TRBV5-4; CDR3: ASTVLGQGLAGQETQY
V: TRBV5-4; CDR3: ASSPTGTAPYEQY
V: TRBV16; CDR3: ASSHANYGYT
V: TRBV6-1; CDR3: AATPLGGNYGYT
V: TRBV2; CDR3: ASSEVAAGQY
V: TRBV7-9; CDR3: ASSLSGSTYNEQF
V: TRBV7-2; CDR3: ASSSTGTGYEQY
V: TRBV2; CDR3: ASIFGLWNTDTQY
V: TRBV25-1; CDR3: ASSLSAPGGLEDTQY
V: TRBV7-2; CDR3: ASSLAGLGYEQY